This entry is about one T cell receptor beta chain. This specimen comes from a study of blood T cell repertoires in COVID-19. About the study: Specimens from acute and convalescent COVID-19 originated in the United States, Italy and Spain.

The CDR3 consists of 13 residues. Deletions cut 5 bases from V and 0 bases from J, with 4 bases between. Germline lookup yields CDR1 LNHDA and CDR2 SQIVND (reference sequence). Clones were read by immunoSEQ multiplex PCR, and TCRdb kept only the in-frame ones, dropping some. Among around 170,000 clones listed, roughly 85% were seen once. This sequence joins TRBV19 and TRBJ2-2; D gene unclear. Material: PBMCs or T cells enriched from blood (not recorded which). This receptor was identified in a woman between 18 and 29 years old who had recovered from COVID-19. The CDR3 sequence: CASSLSNTGELFF. In DNA, the CDR3 is TGTGCCAGTAGTCTCTCGAACACCGGGGAGCTGTTTTTT.